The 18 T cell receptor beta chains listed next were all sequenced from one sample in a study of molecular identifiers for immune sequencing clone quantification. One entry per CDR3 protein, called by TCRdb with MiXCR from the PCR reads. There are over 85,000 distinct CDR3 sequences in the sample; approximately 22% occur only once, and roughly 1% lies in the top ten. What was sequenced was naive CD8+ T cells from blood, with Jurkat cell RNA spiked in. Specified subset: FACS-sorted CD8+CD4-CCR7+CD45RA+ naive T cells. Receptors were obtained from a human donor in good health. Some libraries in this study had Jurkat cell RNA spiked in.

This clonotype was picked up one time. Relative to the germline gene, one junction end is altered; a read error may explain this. The CDR3 reads CASSALADNGQFF. CDR3 sequence (DNA): TGTGCCAGCAGTGCACTAGCGGACAATGGGCAGTTCTTC. V gene TRBV2 combines with J gene TRBJ2-1; 8 bases agree with TRBD2. Germline CDR1 reads SNHLY; CDR2 reads FYNNEI. This CDR3 is built from 13 residues. The whole variable domain, remainder taken from reference TRBV2 and TRBJ2-1, is EPEVTQTPSHQVTQMGQEVILRCVPISNHLYFYWYRQILGQKVEFLVSFYNNEISEKSEIFDDQFSVERPDGSNFTLKIRSTKLEDSAMYFCASSALADNGQFFGPGTRLTVL.

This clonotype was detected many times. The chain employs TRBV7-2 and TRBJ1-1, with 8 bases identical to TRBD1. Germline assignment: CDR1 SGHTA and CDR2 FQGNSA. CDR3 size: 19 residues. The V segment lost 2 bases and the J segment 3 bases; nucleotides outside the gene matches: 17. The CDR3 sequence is CASSLIARPGGLGDTEAFF. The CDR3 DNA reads TGTGCCAGCAGCTTAATTGCCCGGCCAGGGGGCTTGGGGGACACTGAAGCTTTCTTT. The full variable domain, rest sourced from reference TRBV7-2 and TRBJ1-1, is GAGVSQSPSNKVTEKGKDVELRCDPISGHTALYWYRQSLGQGLEFLIYFQGNSAPDKSGLPSDRFSAERTGGSVSTLTIQRTQQEDSAVYLCASSLIARPGGLGDTEAFFGQGTRLTVV.

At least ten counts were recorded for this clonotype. In DNA, the CDR3 is TGTGCCATCAGTGATTATGCAGGGAATGAAAAACTGTTTTTT. Amino acid sequence: CAISDYAGNEKLFF. The V and J genes are TRBV10-3 and TRBJ1-4; D may be TRBD1 (5 bases). The V end lost 3 bases, the J end lost 5 bases, and 10 bases lay between the germline ends. The CDR3 has 14 residues. Germline CDR1 reads ENHRY; CDR2 reads SYGVKD.

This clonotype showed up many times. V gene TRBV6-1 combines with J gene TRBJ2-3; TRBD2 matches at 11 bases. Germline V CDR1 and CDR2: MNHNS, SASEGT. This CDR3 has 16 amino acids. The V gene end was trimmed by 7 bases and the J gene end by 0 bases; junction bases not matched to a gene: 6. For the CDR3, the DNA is TGTGCCAGCACCTCTAGCGGGGGGTCTAGCACAGATACGCAGTATTTT. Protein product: CASTSSGGSSTDTQYF.

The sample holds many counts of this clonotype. The DNA for the CDR3 is TGTGCCAGCAGCTTCTACAGTAGTCCAAATCAGCCCCAGCATTTT. Residues: CASSFYSSPNQPQHF. This rearrangement joins TRBV5-5 to TRBJ1-5; D remains ambiguous. CDR1 is SGHKS, CDR2 YYEKEE, per germline (reference sequence). The CDR3 runs 15 residues. V was cut by 2 bases and J by 4 bases, with 13 bases left in between.

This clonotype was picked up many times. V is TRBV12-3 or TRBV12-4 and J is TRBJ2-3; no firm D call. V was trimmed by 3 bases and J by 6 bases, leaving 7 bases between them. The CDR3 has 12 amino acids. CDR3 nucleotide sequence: TGTGCCAGCAGTTTTTTGGGGGATACGCAGTATTTT. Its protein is CASSFLGDTQYF.

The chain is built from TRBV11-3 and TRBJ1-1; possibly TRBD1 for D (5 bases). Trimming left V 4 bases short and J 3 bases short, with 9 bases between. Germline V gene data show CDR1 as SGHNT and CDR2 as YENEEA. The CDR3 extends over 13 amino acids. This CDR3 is CASSWGEDTEAFF. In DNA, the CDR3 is TGTGCCAGCAGCTGGGGGGAGGACACTGAAGCTTTCTTT.

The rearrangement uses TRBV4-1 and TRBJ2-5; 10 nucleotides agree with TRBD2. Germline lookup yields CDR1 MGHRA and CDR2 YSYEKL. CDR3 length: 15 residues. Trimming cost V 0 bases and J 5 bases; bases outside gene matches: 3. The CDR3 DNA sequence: TGCGCCAGCAGCCAAGAGGGGACTAGCGTGGAGACCCAGTACTTC. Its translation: CASSQEGTSVETQYF.

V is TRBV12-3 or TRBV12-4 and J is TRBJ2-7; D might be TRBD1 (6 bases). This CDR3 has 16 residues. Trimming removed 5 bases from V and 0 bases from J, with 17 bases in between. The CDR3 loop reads CASSPPGQKSSYEQYF. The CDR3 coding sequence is TGTGCCAGCAGTCCGCCGGGACAAAAGAGCTCCTACGAGCAGTACTTC.

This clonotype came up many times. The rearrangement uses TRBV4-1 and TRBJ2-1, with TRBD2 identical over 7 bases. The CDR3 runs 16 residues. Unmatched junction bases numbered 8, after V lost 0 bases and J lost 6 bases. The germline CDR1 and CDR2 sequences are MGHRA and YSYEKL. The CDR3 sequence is CASSQDWRELVNEQFF. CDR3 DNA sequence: TGCGCCAGCAGCCAAGACTGGCGGGAGCTTGTCAATGAGCAGTTCTTC.

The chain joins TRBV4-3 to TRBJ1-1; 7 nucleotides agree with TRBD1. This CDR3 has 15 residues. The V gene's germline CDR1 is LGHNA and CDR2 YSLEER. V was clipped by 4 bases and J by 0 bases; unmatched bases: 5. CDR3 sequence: CASSLAGTVNTEAFF. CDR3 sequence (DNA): TGCGCCAGCAGCCTTGCCGGGACAGTGAACACTGAAGCTTTCTTT.

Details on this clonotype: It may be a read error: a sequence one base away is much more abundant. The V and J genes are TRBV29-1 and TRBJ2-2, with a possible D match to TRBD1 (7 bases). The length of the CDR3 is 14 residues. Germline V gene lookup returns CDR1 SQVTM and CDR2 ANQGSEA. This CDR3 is CSVDGGGKTGELVF. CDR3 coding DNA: TGCAGCGTTGATGGAGGGGGCAAGACCGGGGAGCTGGTTTTT.

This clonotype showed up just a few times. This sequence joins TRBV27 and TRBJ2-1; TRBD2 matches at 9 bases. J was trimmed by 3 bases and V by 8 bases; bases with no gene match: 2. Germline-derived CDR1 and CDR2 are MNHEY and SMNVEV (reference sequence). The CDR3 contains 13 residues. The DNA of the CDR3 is TGTGCCAGCGGTAGCGGGAGCTACAATGAGCAGTTCTTC. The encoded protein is CASGSGSYNEQFF.

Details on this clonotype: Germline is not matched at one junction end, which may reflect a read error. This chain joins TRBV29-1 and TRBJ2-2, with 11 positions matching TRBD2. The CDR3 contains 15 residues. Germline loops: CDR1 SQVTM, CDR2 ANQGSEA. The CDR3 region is CSAIAGGENTGELSF. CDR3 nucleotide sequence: TGCAGCGCCATAGCGGGAGGGGAGAACACCGGGGAGCTGTCTTTT.

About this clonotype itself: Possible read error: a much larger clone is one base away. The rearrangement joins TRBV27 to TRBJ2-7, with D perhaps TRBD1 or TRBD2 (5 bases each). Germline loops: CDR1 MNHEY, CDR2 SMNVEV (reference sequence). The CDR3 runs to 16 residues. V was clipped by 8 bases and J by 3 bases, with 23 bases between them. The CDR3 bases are TGTGCCAGCGGTCGGCTCGGGGTAGAGGGGATCTACGAGCAGTACTTC. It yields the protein CASGRLGVEGIYEQYF.

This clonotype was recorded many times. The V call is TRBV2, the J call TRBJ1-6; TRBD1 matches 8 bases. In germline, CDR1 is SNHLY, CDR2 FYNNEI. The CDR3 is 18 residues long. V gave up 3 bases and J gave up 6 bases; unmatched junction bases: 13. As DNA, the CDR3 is TGTGCCAGCAGTGACCGATCCGGGACAGGAGTCCTTAATTCACCCCTCCACTTT. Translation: CASSDRSGTGVLNSPLHF.

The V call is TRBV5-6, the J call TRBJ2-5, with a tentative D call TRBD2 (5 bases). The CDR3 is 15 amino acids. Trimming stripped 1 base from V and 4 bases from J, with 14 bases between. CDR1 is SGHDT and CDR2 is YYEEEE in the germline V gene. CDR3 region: CASSLTDSRGETQYF. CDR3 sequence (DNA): TGTGCCAGCAGCTTGACAGACTCCCGGGGAGAGACCCAGTACTTC.

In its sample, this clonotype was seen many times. The chain's CDR3 is CASSVEDAGSYEQYF. The CDR3 nucleotides are TGTGCCAGCAGCGTAGAGGACGCCGGATCCTACGAGCAGTACTTC. The chain carries TRBV9 and TRBJ2-7; no clear D gene. V lost 0 bases, J lost 1 base, and 11 bases lay in between. CDR1 and CDR2 from the germline V gene are SGDLS and YYNGEE. The CDR3 length is 15 residues.